The entry below gives a single T cell receptor (beta chain) sequence along with its context. Profiling relied on immunoSEQ multiplex PCR, and the TCRdb table lists in-frame clones only, not all of them. The data contain 150,000 to 200,000 clones, roughly 80% of them singletons. This specimen belongs to a study of blood T cell repertoires in COVID-19. V shed 4 bases, J shed 4 bases, and the junction held 3 bases outside the gene matches. The CDR3 runs to 14 residues. CDR1 is SGHTA and CDR2 is FQGNSA in the germline V gene. The chain recombines TRBV7-2 with TRBJ2-3; 9 bases are shared with TRBD2. Source material: peripheral blood. The sequence derives from a woman at least 80 years old with acute or convalescent COVID-19. The CDR3 bases are TGTGCCAGCAGCTCGGGACTAGCCCCAGATACGCAGTATTTT. It codes for CASSSGLAPDTQYF.